This T cell receptor (beta chain) was sequenced for a study of blood T cell repertoires in COVID-19. As handled by the study authors: Amplification of reference gene primers was used by the study to estimate nucleated cell counts. Libraries were prepared by immunoSEQ multiplex PCR; TCRdb keeps only in-frame clonotypes and omits some of them. The DNA was the basis for D and trimming; V, J and clone size are from that table. The table has 45,000 to 60,000 clones, more than 65% seen once; the top ten hold around 10%. Trimming shortened V by 0 bases and J by 12 bases, and 30 bases separated the two germline ends. This CDR3 contains 19 residues.

The TCR sequence derives from a man older than 75 with COVID-19, enrolled during active disease. The J gene is TRBJ2-1, the V gene TRBV23-1; tentatively, D is TRBD1 (5 bases). TRBV23-1 is an open reading frame whose function is uncertain. Sequenced sample: peripheral blood. CDR3 loop: CASSQSRTTARYTPGPQFF. CDR3 in DNA: TGCGCCAGCAGTCAATCGAGGACAACCGCCCGCTACACCCCGGGCCCGCAGTTCTTC.